This record looks at one TCR beta chain sequence and its context. These data come from a study of cytomegalovirus exposure and HLA in healthy donors. As for the study in general: HLA-typed donors were the source of about 85 million unique TCRs, which an early data release held.

Germline trimming cut 5 bases from V and 5 bases from J; bases unmatched to any gene: 5. Germline lookup yields CDR1 SGHTA and CDR2 FQGTGA. The CDR3 totals 14 residues. The study ran its PCR with 60 Vbeta and 13 Jbeta primers. Libraries were prepared by immunoSEQ multiplex PCR; TCRdb keeps only in-frame clonotypes and omits some of them. The data show 150,000 or so clones, 65% to 75% seen once. This TCR was recovered from a human donor in good health. Sequencing input: PBMCs. This chain joins TRBV7-3 and TRBJ2-2, with 7 bases matching TRBD1. The CDR3 loop reads CASSLNRGTGELFF. The CDR3 region has the DNA TGTGCCAGCAGCCTCAACAGGGGTACCGGGGAGCTGTTTTTT.